Presented here are 23 T cell receptor beta chains from one specimen sequenced in a study of PD-1 blockade in classical Hodgkin lymphoma. All the patients suffered relapse after autologous stem cell transplantation, and brentuximab vedotin exposure differed. This table comes from immunoSEQ multiplex PCR, and its TCRdb copy is limited to in-frame clones, with some not included. The top ten clones hold around 9.3% of a sample with about 58,000 clones, about 91% of them seen once. The source was peripheral blood mononuclear cells (PBMCs), collected before the second cycle of nivolumab. Receptor source: a human donor with classical Hodgkin lymphoma.

The chain employs TRBV27 and TRBJ2-1, with 12 bases fitting TRBD2. Germline V lookup: CDR1 MNHEY, CDR2 SMNVEV (reference sequence). CDR3 length: 16 amino acids. Trimming at V came to 5 bases and at J to 7 bases, leaving 9 bases not matched to a gene. In nucleotides, the CDR3 is TGTGCCAGCAGTCCCCAGACTAGCGGGAGCCGTAATGAGCAGTTCTTC. The encoded protein is CASSPQTSGSRNEQFF.

The V gene is TRBV4-2, the J gene TRBJ2-7; D might be TRBD1 or TRBD2, each matching 5 bases. The CDR3 consists of 15 residues. Germline CDR1 is LGHNA and CDR2 is YNFKEQ. Between the trimmed V and J ends, which lost 5 bases and 3 bases, there was a span of 17 bases. CDR3 coding DNA: TGTGCCAGCAGCATTTCGAGGGACGCCAGCTACGAGCAGTACTTC. It yields the protein CASSISRDASYEQYF.

This clone was detected only once. The gene calls are TRBV15 and TRBJ1-2; D is unclear. The CDR3 has 13 amino acids. Germline CDR1 is LNHNV and CDR2 is YYDKDF (reference sequence). Trimming left V 5 bases short and J 8 bases short, with 15 bases between. In DNA, the CDR3 is TGTGCCACCAGCCGGACCCGGGCGGAAGGCTACACCTTC. Protein product: CATSRTRAEGYTF.

The rearrangement joins TRBV28 to TRBJ2-7, with D perhaps matching TRBD1 (5 bases). V was shortened by 7 bases and J by 1 base, with 14 bases between the two germline ends. Germline assignment: CDR1 MDHEN and CDR2 SYDVKM. The CDR3 is 14 residues long. Written as DNA, the CDR3 is TGTGCCAGCACCTCGTGGCAGGGTTCCTACGAGCAGTACTTC. Protein sequence: CASTSWQGSYEQYF.

The V and J genes are TRBV27 and TRBJ1-2; unclear D gene. V lost 1 base and J 6 bases, leaving 15 bases between the germline ends. Looked up from germline, CDR1 is MNHEY and CDR2 is SMNVEV (reference sequence). This CDR3 contains 15 residues. CDR3 in amino acids: CASSLFSGSNNGYTF. CDR3 in DNA: TGTGCCAGCAGTTTATTCTCGGGGTCGAATAATGGCTACACCTTC.

This rearrangement joins TRBV10-3 to TRBJ1-5; a weak D match, TRBD1 (5 bases). V lost 3 bases and J 3 bases, leaving 12 bases between the germline ends. The CDR3 extends over 15 amino acids. Germline V gives CDR1 ENHRY, CDR2 SYGVKD. In nucleotides, the CDR3 is TGTGCCATCAGTGAAGACAGAAACTCCAATCAGCCCCAGCATTTT. The encoded protein is CAISEDRNSNQPQHF.

This chain uses TRBV5-1 with TRBJ2-4, with D possibly matching TRBD2 (6 bases). There are 15 residues in the CDR3. Germline V gene sequence: CDR1 SGHRS, CDR2 YFSETQ. The V end lost 0 bases, the J end lost 4 bases, and 11 bases lay between the germline ends. The CDR3 bases are TGCGCCAGCAGCTTGGAGGCAGGGACTAAAAACATTCAGTACTTC. Translated, it gives CASSLEAGTKNIQYF.

The V gene is TRBV18, the J gene TRBJ2-2, with D unresolved. The V gene's germline CDR1 is KGHSH and CDR2 LQKENI. This CDR3 is built from 13 residues. The V end lost 7 bases, the J end lost 3 bases, and 9 bases lay between the germline ends. The CDR3 reads CASLTADTGELFF. The CDR3, as DNA: TGTGCCAGCTTAACGGCGGACACCGGGGAGCTGTTTTTT. Full variable domain (remainder filled in from reference TRBV18 and TRBJ2-2): NAGVMQNPRHLVRRRGQEARLRCSPMKGHSHVYWYRQLPEEGLKFMVYLQKENIIDESGMPKERFSAEFPKEGPSILRIQQVVRGDSAAYFCASLTADTGELFFGEGSRLTVL.

The J gene is TRBJ1-1, the V gene TRBV27; the D gene is possibly TRBD1 (5 bases). Germline assignment: CDR1 MNHEY and CDR2 SMNVEV (reference sequence). The V gene lost 2 bases and the J gene lost 3 bases, with 16 bases spanning the gap. This CDR3 has 16 amino acids. Written as DNA, the CDR3 is TGTGCCAGCAGTTTAATCCTCTCACGGGGACACACTGAAGCTTTCTTT. Protein: CASSLILSRGHTEAFF.

This clone was recorded once. The rearrangement joins TRBV30 to TRBJ1-1; D remains unclear. CDR3 size: 12 residues. V dropped 3 bases and J dropped 8 bases, with 13 bases sitting between them. Germline V gives CDR1 GTSNPN, CDR2 SVGIG (reference sequence). CDR3 loop: CAWSPPGLEAFF. In nucleotides, the CDR3 is TGTGCCTGGAGCCCACCGGGCTTAGAAGCTTTCTTT.

J is TRBJ2-7 and V is TRBV13, with 7 bases fitting TRBD1. From germline, CDR1 is PRHDT and CDR2 FYEKMQ (reference sequence). The CDR3 runs to 14 residues. Germline trimming cut 4 bases from V and 2 bases from J; bases unmatched to any gene: 5. The CDR3 sequence is CASSSIQGPYEQYF. Here the CDR3 DNA reads TGTGCCAGCAGCTCCATACAGGGGCCCTACGAGCAGTACTTC.

This clone is a singleton in its sample. The rearrangement joins TRBV5-1 to TRBJ2-3; 9 nucleotides line up with TRBD2. V was clipped by 1 base and J by 6 bases; unmatched bases: 12. In germline, CDR1 is SGHRS, CDR2 YFSETQ. CDR3 size: 17 residues. DNA for the CDR3: TGCGCCAGCAGCTTGTGGGGCAGCGGGGGGACCGGGGATACGCAGTATTTT. It encodes CASSLWGSGGTGDTQYF.

V is TRBV7-3 and J is TRBJ1-2; weak D call: TRBD1 (6 bases). The CDR3 length is 13 residues. Germline-derived CDR1 and CDR2 are SGHTA and FQGTGA. V lost 6 bases, J lost 6 bases, and 14 bases lay in between. The CDR3 nucleotides read TGTGCCAGCAGTCCCGGACAGCTTGATGGCTACACCTTC. It yields the protein CASSPGQLDGYTF.

The genes are TRBV5-1 and TRBJ2-1; 11 bases fit TRBD2. The CDR3 runs 14 residues. Germline trimming cut 2 bases from V and 8 bases from J; bases unmatched to any gene: 3. Looked up from germline, CDR1 is SGHRS and CDR2 is YFSETQ. CDR3 in amino acids: CASSFSGGGDEQFF. The CDR3 DNA sequence: TGCGCCAGCAGCTTTAGCGGGGGGGGCGATGAGCAGTTCTTC.

CDR3 region: CASSLGQGIWNQPQHF. The CDR3, as DNA: TGTGCCAGCAGCTTGGGACAGGGGATTTGGAATCAGCCCCAGCATTTT. The chain joins TRBV5-8 to TRBJ1-5, with 8 bases lining up with TRBD1. J lost 4 bases, V lost 0 bases, and 6 bases had no gene match. The germline CDR1 and CDR2 sequences are SGHTS and YDEGEE. The CDR3 contains 16 residues. Supplemented by reference TRBV5-8 and TRBJ1-5, the full variable domain reads EAGVTQSPTHLIKTRGQQATLRCSPISGHTSVYWYQQALGLGLQFLLWYDEGEERNRGNFPPRFSGRQFPNYSSELNVNALELEDSALYLCASSLGQGIWNQPQHFGDGTRLSIL.

The rearrangement joins TRBV11-3 to TRBJ2-5, with D uncertain. The CDR3 length is 13 residues. CDR1 is SGHNT and CDR2 is YENEEA in the germline V gene. With 1 base removed from V and 1 base from J, the gap between germline ends came to 4 bases. The CDR3 DNA sequence: TGTGCCAGCAGCTTAGGGCCCCAAGAGACCCAGTACTTC. As protein: CASSLGPQETQYF.

The rearrangement joins TRBV6-6 to TRBJ1-2; possible D gene TRBD1, 5 bases. Per germline, CDR1 MNHNY and CDR2 SVGAGI (reference sequence). This CDR3 is 15 amino acids long. The ends were cut back, 0 bases at V and 11 bases at J, with 19 bases in the middle. The CDR3 reads CASSYSSSGGTGYTF. In DNA, the CDR3 is TGTGCCAGCAGTTACTCGAGCTCTGGGGGTACAGGTTACACCTTC.

This rearrangement joins TRBV19 to TRBJ2-1; unclear D gene. Looked up from germline, CDR1 is LNHDA and CDR2 is SQIVND (reference sequence). The CDR3 spans 12 residues. The ends were cut back, 5 bases at V and 5 bases at J, with 7 bases in the middle. DNA for the CDR3: TGTGCCAGTAGTTGGACGGACAATGAGCAGTTCTTC. Translating it yields CASSWTDNEQFF. The full variable domain, rest sourced from reference TRBV19 and TRBJ2-1, is DGGITQSPKYLFRKEGQNVTLSCEQNLNHDAMYWYRQDPGQGLRLIYYSQIVNDFQKGDIAEGYSVSREKKESFPLTVTSAQKNPTAFYLCASSWTDNEQFFGPGTRLTVL.

CDR3 region: CASSQDSSGSIYEQYF. CDR3 DNA: TGCGCCAGCAGCCAAGATTCTAGCGGGAGTATTTACGAGCAGTACTTC. The chain couples TRBV4-3 to TRBJ2-7, with 10 bases fitting TRBD2. The CDR3 extends over 16 amino acids. Per the germline V gene, CDR1 is LGHNA and CDR2 is YSLEER. V trimming: 0 bases; J trimming: 4 bases; junction bases outside the gene matches: 6.

The chain links TRBV13 to TRBJ2-1, with 8 positions matching TRBD2. Unmatched junction bases numbered 6, after V lost 2 bases and J lost 3 bases. CDR1 and CDR2 (germline): PRHDT, FYEKMQ (reference sequence). The CDR3 consists of 16 residues. The CDR3 DNA sequence: TGTGCCAGCAGCTTATTGGGGACTAGGGTCTACAATGAGCAGTTCTTC. It translates to CASSLLGTRVYNEQFF.

This clone was counted only a few times. The chain joins TRBV27 to TRBJ1-6; 7 bases agree with TRBD1. Germline lookup yields CDR1 MNHEY and CDR2 SMNVEV (reference sequence). V lost 6 bases to trimming and J lost 11 bases; unmatched junction nucleotides: 7. The CDR3 is 13 amino acids. CDR3 residues: CASSETGWTPLHF. In DNA, the CDR3 is TGTGCCAGCAGCGAGACAGGGTGGACACCCCTCCACTTT.

This sequence joins TRBV19 and TRBJ2-1; the D gene is possibly TRBD2 (7 bases). The CDR3 length is 14 residues. V lost 3 bases to trimming and J lost 7 bases, with 13 bases between them. CDR1 and CDR2 (germline): LNHDA, SQIVND (reference sequence). The CDR3 region has the DNA TGTGCCAGTAGTATCGGGGGGCCGGGGAATGAGCAGTTCTTC. Translated, it gives CASSIGGPGNEQFF.

The chain has TRBV5-4 and TRBJ1-6; the D gene is possibly TRBD1 (5 bases). V lost 5 bases, J lost 7 bases, and 16 bases lay in between. The V gene's germline CDR1 is SGHNT and CDR2 YYREEE (reference sequence). The CDR3 loop spans 15 amino acids. CDR3 in DNA: TGTGCCAGCAGAAGCGGGACGGAGTTAAATTCACCCCTCCACTTT. Protein product: CASRSGTELNSPLHF.